This T cell receptor beta chain was recovered during a study of blood T cell repertoires in COVID-19. Study summary: The cDNA or gDNA used as material had been derived from T cells, B-cell-depleted T cells, or PBMCs.

The CDR3 runs to 16 residues. The germline gives CDR1 SGHTA, CDR2 FQGNSA. Trimming shortened V by 6 bases and J by 3 bases, and 18 bases separated the two germline ends. Original processing notes: Reference gene primers were amplified, and this amplification served to estimate nucleated cell counts. TCRdb's copy holds only in-frame clones and misses some; the assay was immunoSEQ multiplex PCR. V, J and clone size are taken as reported in that table, and D and trimming were inferred from the DNA itself. The sample has around 170,000 clones, around 80% seen once. Sample: peripheral blood. The clonotype originates from a man aged 30-40 years with active or convalescent COVID-19. The chain links TRBV7-2 to TRBJ2-1; perhaps TRBD2 as D (5 bases). CDR3 DNA: TGTGCCAGCAGACCGGGCTGGGCGGGCCTCTACAATGAGCAGTTCTTC. Its protein is CASRPGWAGLYNEQFF. The full variable domain, with the rest looked up from reference TRBV7-2 and TRBJ2-1, is GAGVSQSPSNKVTEKGKDVELRCDPISGHTALYWYRQSLGQGLEFLIYFQGNSAPDKSGLPSDRFSAERTGGSVSTLTIQRTQQEDSAVYLCASRPGWAGLYNEQFFGPGTRLTVL.